The TCR beta chain described here comes from a study of CD8 T cells in ankylosing spondylitis. General study findings and limits: Reportedly, matched ankylosing spondylitis synovial fluid was significantly enriched for disease-linked clones. A CD8+ phenotype characterized the disease-linked clones, which were relatively rare in peripheral blood. Seven to nine highly homologous variants formed a TCR beta motif that appeared characteristic of ankylosing spondylitis blood. Certain motif variants had earlier appeared in reactive arthritis synovial fluid and blood.

Remarks on this clonotype: Antigen unknown.

CDR3 length equals 17 residues. Germline CDR1 and CDR2: SGHRS and YFSETQ. Trimming took 0 bases from V and 0 from J, leaving 15 bases between them. Making the TCR beta libraries involved quantitative 5'-RACE with molecular barcodes. TCRdb re-analysed the 5' RACE reads in MiXCR, keeping a single row per CDR3 protein. The sample includes hundreds of thousands of distinct CDR3 sequences, 12% of them seen just once. The chain is built from TRBV5-1 and TRBJ2-5, with TRBD1 as a possible D gene (6 bases). This sequence originates from a male donor with ankylosing spondylitis. Sequencing was done on a sample of blood, either unsorted or a sorted T cell fraction (not recorded which). In DNA, the CDR3 is TGCGCCAGCAGCTTGGCCCTCGGCAGGGGATACCAAGAGACCCAGTACTTC. It translates to CASSLALGRGYQETQYF.